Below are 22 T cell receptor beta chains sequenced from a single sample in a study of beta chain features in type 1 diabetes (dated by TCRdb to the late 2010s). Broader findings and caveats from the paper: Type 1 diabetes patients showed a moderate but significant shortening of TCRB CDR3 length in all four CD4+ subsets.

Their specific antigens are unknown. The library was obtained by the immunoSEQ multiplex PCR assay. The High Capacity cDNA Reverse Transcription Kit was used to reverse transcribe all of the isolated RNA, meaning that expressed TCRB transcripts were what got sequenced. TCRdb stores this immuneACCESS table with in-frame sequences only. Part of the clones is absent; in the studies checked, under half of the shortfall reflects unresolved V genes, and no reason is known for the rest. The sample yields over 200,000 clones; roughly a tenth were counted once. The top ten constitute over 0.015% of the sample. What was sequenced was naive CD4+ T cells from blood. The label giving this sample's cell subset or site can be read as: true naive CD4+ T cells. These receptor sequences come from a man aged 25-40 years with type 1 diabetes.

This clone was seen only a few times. CDR3 coding DNA: TGTGCCAGCAGTGTCAGAAATGAAAAACTGTTTTTT. Translated: CASSVRNEKLFF. J is TRBJ1-4 and V is TRBV28; D unclear. The CDR3 runs to 12 residues. The V gene lost 5 bases and the J gene lost 5 bases, with 6 bases spanning the gap. Germline V gene sequence: CDR1 MDHEN, CDR2 SYDVKM. Drawing the rest from reference TRBV28 and TRBJ1-4, the complete variable domain is DVKVTQSSRYLVKRTGEKVFLECVQDMDHENMFWYRQDPGLGLRLIYFSYDVKMKEKGDIPEGYSVSREKKERFSLILESASTNQTSMYLCASSVRNEKLFFGSGTQLSVL.

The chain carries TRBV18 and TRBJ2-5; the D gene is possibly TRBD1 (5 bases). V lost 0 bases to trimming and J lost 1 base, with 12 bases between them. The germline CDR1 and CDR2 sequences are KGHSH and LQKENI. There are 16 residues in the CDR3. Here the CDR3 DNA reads TGTGCCAGCTCACCACCAACAGGAAGTTCCCAAGAGACCCAGTACTTC. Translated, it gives CASSPPTGSSQETQYF.

In nucleotides, the CDR3 is TGTGCTAGTGGGCCTGAGACAGATACGCAGTATTTT. This codes for CASGPETDTQYF. The chain joins TRBV12-5 to TRBJ2-3, with D unresolved. Germline V gene sequence: CDR1 LGHNT, CDR2 FRNRAP. The CDR3 is 12 amino acids. The V and J ends lost 6 bases and 3 bases respectively, with 7 bases between them.

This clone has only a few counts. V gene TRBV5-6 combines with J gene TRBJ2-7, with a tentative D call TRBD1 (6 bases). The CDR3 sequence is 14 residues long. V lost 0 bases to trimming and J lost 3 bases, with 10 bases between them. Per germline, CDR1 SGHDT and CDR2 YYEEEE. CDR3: CASSLVGQNYEQYF. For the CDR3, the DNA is TGTGCCAGCAGCTTGGTCGGACAGAACTACGAGCAGTACTTC.

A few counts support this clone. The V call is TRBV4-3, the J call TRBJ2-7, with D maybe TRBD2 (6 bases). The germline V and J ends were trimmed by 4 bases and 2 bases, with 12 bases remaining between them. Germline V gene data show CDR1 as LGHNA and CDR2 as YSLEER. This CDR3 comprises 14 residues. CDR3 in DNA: TGCGCCAGCAGCCCCTCGGTAGCGGCCTACGAGCAGTACTTC. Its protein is CASSPSVAAYEQYF.

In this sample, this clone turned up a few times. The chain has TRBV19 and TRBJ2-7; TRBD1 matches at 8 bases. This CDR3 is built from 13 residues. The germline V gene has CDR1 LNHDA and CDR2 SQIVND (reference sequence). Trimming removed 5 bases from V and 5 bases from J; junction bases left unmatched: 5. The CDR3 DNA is TGTGCCAGTAGTGAGGACAGGGCCAACGAGCAGTACTTC. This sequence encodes CASSEDRANEQYF.

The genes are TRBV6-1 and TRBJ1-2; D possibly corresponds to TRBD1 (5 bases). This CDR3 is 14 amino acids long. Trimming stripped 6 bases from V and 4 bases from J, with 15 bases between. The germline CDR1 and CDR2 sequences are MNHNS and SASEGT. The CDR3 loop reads CASSVAGLGYGYTF. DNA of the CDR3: TGTGCCAGCAGCGTGGCAGGGCTGGGCTATGGCTACACCTTC.

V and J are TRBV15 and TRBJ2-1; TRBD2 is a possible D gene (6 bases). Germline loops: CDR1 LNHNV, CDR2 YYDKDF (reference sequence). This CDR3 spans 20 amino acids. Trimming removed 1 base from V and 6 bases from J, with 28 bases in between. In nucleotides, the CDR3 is TGTGCCACCAGCAGAGTGGGGGGAACCCAACTGGTTAGGGCACTCAATGAGCAGTTCTTC. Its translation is CATSRVGGTQLVRALNEQFF.

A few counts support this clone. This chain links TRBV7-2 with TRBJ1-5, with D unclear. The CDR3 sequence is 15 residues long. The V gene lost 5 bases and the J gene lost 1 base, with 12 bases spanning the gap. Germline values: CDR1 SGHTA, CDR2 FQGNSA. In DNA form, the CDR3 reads TGTGCCAGCAGCGTGGGCCCCGACAGCAATCAGCCCCAGCATTTT. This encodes CASSVGPDSNQPQHF.

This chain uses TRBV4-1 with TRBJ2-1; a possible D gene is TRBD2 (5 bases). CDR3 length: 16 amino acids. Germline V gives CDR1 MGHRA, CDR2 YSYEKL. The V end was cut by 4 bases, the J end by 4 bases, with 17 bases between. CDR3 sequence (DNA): TGCGCCAGCAGCCCCCCGCTGAGGGAGAGGTACAATGAGCAGTTCTTC. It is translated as CASSPPLRERYNEQFF.

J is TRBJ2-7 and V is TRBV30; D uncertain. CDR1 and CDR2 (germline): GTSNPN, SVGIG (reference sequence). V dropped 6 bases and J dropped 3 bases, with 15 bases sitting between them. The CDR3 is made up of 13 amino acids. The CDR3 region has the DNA TGTGCCTGTTCTAGTGGCTCAATCTACGAGCAGTACTTC. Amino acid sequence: CACSSGSIYEQYF.

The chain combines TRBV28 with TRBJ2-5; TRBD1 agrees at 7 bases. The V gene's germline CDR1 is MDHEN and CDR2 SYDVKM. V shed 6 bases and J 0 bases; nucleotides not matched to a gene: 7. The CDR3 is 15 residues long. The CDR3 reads CASSSPDRYQETQYF. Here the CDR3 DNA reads TGTGCCAGCAGCTCCCCGGACAGGTACCAAGAGACCCAGTACTTC.

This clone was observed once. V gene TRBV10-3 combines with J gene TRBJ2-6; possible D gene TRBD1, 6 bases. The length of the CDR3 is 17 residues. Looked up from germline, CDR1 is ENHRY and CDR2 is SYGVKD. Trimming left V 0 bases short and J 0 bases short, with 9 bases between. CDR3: CAISESLDSSGANVLTF. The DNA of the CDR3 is TGTGCCATCAGTGAGTCTCTGGACAGCTCTGGGGCCAACGTCCTGACTTTC.

The chain's CDR3 is CASILNNEQYF. The CDR3 DNA reads as TGTGCCAGCATTCTGAACAACGAGCAGTACTTC. The chain is built from TRBV28 and TRBJ2-7; D gene unclear. The germline V and J ends were trimmed by 7 bases and 5 bases, with 9 bases remaining between them. CDR3 size: 11 residues. CDR1 MDHEN and CDR2 SYDVKM come from the germline V gene.

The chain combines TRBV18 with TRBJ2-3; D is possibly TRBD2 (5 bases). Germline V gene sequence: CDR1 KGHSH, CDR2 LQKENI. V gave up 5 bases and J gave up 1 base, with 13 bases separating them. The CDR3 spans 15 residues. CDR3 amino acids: CASSTRTLGTDTQYF. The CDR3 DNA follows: TGTGCCAGCTCAACGAGGACTCTAGGCACAGATACGCAGTATTTT.

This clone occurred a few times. The chain's CDR3 is CASSLTSGGDIQYF. CDR3 coding DNA: TGCGCCAGCAGCTTGACTAGCGGGGGAGACATTCAGTACTTC. The chain links TRBV5-1 to TRBJ2-4; TRBD2 agrees at 11 bases. The length of the CDR3 is 14 residues. Germline CDR1 and CDR2: SGHRS and YFSETQ. V dropped 1 base and J dropped 8; count of bases not matched to a gene: 2.

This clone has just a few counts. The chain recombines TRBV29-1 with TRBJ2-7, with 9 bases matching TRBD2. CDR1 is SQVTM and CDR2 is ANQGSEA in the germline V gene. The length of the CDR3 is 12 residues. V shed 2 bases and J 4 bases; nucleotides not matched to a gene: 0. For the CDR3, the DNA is TGCAGCGTTGAAAGCGGGGGGTACGAGCAGTACTTC. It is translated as CSVESGGYEQYF.

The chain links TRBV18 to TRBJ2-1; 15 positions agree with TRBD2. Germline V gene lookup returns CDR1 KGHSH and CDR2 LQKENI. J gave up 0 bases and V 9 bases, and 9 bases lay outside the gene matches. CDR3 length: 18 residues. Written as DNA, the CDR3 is TGTGCCAGTTTGGGACTAGCGGGGGGTGACAGCTCCTACAATGAGCAGTTCTTC. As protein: CASLGLAGGDSSYNEQFF.

CDR3 region: CASSYQQGRQPQHF. CDR3 sequence (DNA): TGTGCCAGCAGTTACCAACAGGGCAGGCAGCCCCAGCATTTT. The rearrangement joins TRBV6-5 to TRBJ1-5; D possibly corresponds to TRBD1 (6 bases). V was clipped by 2 bases and J by 7 bases, with 12 bases between them. CDR1 MNHEY and CDR2 SVGAGI come from the germline V gene. CDR3 size: 14 residues.

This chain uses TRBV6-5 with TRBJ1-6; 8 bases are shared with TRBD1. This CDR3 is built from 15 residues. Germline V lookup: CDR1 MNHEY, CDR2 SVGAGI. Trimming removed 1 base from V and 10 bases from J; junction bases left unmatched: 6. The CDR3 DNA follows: TGTGCCAGCAGTTACTGGACAGGGATTGGCTCACCCCTCCACTTT. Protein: CASSYWTGIGSPLHF.

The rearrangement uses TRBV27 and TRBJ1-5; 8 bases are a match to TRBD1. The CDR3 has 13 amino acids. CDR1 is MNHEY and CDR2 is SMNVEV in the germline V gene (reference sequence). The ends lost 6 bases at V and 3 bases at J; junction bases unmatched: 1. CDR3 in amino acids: CASRDRVNQPQHF. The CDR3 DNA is TGTGCCAGCAGGGACAGGGTCAATCAGCCCCAGCATTTT.

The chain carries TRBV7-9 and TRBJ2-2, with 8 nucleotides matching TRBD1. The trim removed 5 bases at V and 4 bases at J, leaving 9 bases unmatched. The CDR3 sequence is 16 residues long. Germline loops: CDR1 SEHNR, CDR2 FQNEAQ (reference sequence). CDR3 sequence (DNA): TGTGCCAGCAGCCCCTTCCAGGGGGCGGGCACCGGGGAGCTGTTTTTT. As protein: CASSPFQGAGTGELFF.